This T cell receptor beta chain was obtained from a study of T cell repertoires in cytomegalovirus infection. This clonotype appeared a few times. The antigen remains unidentified. V lost 3 bases and J lost 6, with 10 bases in between. This CDR3 is 13 amino acids long. Germline CDR1 reads LNHDA; CDR2 reads SQIVND (reference sequence). Each CDR3 protein gets one entry after TCRdb re-called the reads with MiXCR. The data contain about 58,000 distinct CDR3 sequences, over 15% of them singletons. Regarding the study as a whole: Within the response measured ex vivo, HLA-C-restricted CMV-specific TCR beta clonotypes were dominant.

Source: CD8+ T cells from cultured PBMCs, taken from culture after CMV antigen stimulation. The chain recombines TRBV19 with TRBJ2-3; D is ambiguous. This receptor was identified in a human donor in good health (CMV status not recorded). Some clones in this sample may be carry-over from other donors' samples. The CDR3 sequence: CASSISGSDTQYF. CDR3 nucleotide sequence: TGTGCCAGTAGTATCTCGGGTTCCGATACGCAGTATTTT.